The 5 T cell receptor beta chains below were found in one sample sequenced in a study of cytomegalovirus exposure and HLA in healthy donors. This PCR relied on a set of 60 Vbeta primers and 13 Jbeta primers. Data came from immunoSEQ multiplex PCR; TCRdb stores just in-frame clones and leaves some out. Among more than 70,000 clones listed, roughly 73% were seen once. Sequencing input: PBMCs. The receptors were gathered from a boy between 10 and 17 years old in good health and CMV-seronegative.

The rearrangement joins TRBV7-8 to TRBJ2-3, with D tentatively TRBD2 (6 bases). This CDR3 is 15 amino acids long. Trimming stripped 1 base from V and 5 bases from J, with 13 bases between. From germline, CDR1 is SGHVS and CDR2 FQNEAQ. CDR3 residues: CASSLGGMEGDTQYF. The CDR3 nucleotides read TGTGCCAGCAGCTTAGGGGGAATGGAGGGAGATACGCAGTATTTT.

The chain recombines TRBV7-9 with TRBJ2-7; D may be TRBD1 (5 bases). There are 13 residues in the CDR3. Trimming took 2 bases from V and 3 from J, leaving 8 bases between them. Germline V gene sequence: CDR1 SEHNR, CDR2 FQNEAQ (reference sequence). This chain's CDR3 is CASSLRGLYEQYF. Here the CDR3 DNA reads TGTGCCAGCAGCTTAAGGGGTCTCTACGAGCAGTACTTC.

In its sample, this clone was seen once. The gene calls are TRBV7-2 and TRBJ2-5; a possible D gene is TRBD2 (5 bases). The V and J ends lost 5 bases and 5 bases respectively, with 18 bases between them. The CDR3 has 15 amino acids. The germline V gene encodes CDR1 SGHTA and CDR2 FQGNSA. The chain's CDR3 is CASSPPRGYGETQYF. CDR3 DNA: TGTGCCAGCAGCCCCCCAAGAGGGTATGGGGAGACCCAGTACTTC.

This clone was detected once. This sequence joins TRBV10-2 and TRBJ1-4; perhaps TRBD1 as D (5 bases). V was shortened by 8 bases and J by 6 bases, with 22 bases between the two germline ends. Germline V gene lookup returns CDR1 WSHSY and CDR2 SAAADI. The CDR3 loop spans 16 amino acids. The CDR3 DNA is TGCGCCAGCGCCCGGGCGGACAAGGGCCCCCATGAAAAACTGTTTTTT. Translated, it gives CASARADKGPHEKLFF.

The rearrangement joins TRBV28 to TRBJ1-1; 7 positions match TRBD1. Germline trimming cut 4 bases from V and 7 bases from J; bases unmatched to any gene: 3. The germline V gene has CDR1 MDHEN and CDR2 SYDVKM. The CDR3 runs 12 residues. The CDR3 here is CASSSHRGEAFF. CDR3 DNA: TGTGCCAGCAGTTCTCACAGGGGTGAAGCTTTCTTT.